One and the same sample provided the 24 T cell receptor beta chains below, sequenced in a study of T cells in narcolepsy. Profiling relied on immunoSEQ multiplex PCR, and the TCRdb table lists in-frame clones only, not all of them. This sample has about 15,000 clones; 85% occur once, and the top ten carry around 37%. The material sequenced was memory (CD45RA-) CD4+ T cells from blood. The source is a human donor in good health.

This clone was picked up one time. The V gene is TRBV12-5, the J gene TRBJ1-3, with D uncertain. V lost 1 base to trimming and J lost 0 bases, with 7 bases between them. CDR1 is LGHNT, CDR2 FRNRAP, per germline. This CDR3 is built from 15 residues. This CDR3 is CASGLGQSSGNTIYF. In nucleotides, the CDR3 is TGTGCTAGTGGTTTGGGGCAGTCCTCTGGAAACACCATATATTTT.

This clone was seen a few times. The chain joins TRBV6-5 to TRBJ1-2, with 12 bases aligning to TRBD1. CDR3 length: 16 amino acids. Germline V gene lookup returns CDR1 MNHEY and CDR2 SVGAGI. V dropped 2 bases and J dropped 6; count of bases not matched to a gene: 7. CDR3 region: CASSYNQGTGGDGYTF. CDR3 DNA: TGTGCCAGCAGTTACAATCAGGGGACAGGGGGCGATGGCTACACCTTC.

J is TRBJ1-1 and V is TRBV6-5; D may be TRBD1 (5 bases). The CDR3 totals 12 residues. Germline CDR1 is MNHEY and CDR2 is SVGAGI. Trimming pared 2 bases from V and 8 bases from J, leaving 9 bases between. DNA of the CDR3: TGTGCCAGCAGTTACGGGCCAGGGGAAGCTTTCTTT. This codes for CASSYGPGEAFF.

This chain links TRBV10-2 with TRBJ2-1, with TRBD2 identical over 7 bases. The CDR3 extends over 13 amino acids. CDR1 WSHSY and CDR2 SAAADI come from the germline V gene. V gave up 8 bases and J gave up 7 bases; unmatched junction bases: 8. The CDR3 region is CASGGERGNEQFF. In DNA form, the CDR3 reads TGCGCCAGCGGGGGGGAGAGGGGTAATGAGCAGTTCTTC.

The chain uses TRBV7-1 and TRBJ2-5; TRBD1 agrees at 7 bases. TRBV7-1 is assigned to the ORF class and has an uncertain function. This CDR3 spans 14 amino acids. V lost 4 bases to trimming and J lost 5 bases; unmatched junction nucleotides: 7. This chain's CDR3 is CASSLNTGAETQYF. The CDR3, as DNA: TGTGCCAGCAGCTTAAATACAGGGGCGGAGACCCAGTACTTC.

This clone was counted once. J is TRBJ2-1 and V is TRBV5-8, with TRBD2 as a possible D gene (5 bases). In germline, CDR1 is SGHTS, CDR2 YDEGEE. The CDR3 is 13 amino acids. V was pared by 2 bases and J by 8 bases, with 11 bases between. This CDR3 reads CASSLFRGYEQFF. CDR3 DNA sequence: TGTGCCAGCAGCTTATTTCGGGGTTATGAGCAGTTCTTC.

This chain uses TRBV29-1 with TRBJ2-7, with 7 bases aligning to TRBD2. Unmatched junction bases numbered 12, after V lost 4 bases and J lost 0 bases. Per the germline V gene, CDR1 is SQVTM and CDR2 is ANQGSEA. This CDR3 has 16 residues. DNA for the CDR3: TGCAGCGTTGTGGGGGGAGGGAGGAGAAGCTCCTACGAGCAGTACTTC. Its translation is CSVVGGGRRSSYEQYF.

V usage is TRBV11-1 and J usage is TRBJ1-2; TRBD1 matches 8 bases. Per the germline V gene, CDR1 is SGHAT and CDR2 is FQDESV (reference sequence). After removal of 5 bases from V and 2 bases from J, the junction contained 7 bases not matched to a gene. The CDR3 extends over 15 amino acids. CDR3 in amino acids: CASSPNWDRNYGYTF. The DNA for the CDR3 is TGTGCCAGCAGCCCGAACTGGGACAGGAACTATGGCTACACCTTC.

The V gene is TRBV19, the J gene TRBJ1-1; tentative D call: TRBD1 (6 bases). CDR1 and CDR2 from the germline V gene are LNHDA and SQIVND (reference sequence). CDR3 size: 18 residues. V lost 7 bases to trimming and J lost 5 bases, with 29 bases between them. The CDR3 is CASIYRGAAGDLFTEAFF. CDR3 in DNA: TGTGCCAGTATTTATAGAGGGGCAGCAGGGGACCTCTTTACTGAAGCTTTCTTT.

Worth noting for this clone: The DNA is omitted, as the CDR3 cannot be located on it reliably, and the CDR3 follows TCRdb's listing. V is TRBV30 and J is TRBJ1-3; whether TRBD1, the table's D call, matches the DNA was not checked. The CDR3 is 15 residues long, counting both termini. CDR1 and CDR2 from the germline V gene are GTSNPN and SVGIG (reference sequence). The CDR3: CAWQFTAFFGNTIYF.

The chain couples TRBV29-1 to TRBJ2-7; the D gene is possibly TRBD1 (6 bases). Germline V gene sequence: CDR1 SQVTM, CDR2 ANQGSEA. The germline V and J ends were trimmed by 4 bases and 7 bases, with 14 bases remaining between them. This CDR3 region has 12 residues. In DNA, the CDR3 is TGCAGCGTTGGGTCGACGGACAGAGAGCAGTACTTC. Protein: CSVGSTDREQYF.

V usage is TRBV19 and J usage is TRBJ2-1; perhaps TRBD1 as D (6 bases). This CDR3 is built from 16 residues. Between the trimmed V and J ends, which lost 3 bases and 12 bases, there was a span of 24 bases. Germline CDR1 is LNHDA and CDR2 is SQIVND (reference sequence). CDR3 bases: TGTGCCAGTAGTATTTTGACAGGACTGCGCGCCCCTGGGCAGTTCTTC. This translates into CASSILTGLRAPGQFF.

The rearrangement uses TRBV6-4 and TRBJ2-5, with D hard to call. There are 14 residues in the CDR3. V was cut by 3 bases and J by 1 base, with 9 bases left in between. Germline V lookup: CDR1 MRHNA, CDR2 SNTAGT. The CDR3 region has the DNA TGTGCCAGCAGTGATGGGCAGGCCCAAGAGACCCAGTACTTC. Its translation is CASSDGQAQETQYF.

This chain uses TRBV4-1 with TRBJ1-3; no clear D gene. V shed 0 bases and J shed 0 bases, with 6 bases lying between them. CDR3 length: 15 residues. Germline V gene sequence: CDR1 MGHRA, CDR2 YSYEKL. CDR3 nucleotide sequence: TGCGCCAGCAGCCAAGATCACGACTCTGGAAACACCATATATTTT. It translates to CASSQDHDSGNTIYF.

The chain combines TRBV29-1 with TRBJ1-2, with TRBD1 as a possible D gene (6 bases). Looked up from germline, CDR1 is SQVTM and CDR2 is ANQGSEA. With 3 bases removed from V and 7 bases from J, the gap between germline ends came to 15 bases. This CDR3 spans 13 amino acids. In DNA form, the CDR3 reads TGCAGCGTTGACCCCCCAGGGGATGGTGGCTACACCTTC. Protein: CSVDPPGDGGYTF.

The CDR3 here is CSGTHGSTTDTQYF. Here the CDR3 DNA reads TGCAGCGGGACGCACGGCAGTACCACAGATACGCAGTATTTT. The V and J genes are TRBV29-1 and TRBJ2-3, with D hard to call. This CDR3 spans 14 amino acids. V lost 7 bases, J lost 2 bases, and 16 bases lay in between. From germline, CDR1 is SQVTM and CDR2 ANQGSEA.

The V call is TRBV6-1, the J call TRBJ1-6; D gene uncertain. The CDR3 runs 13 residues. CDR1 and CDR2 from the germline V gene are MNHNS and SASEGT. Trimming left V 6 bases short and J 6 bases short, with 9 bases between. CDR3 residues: CASSPVANSPLHF. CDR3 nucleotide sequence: TGTGCCAGCAGCCCAGTGGCTAATTCACCCCTCCACTTT.

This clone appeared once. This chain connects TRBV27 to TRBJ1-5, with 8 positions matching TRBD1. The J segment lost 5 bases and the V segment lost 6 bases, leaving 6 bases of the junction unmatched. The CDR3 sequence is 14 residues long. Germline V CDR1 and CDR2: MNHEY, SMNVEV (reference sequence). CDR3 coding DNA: TGTGCCAGCAGCAACAGGGGGAGGTATCAGCCCCAGCATTTT. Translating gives CASSNRGRYQPQHF.

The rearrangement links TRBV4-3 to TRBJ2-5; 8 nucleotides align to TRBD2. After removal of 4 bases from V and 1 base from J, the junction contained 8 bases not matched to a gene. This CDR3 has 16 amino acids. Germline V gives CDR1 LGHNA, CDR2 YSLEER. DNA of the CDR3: TGCGCCAGCAGCCCCCACACGGGGGGGGGCCAAGAGACCCAGTACTTC. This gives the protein CASSPHTGGGQETQYF.

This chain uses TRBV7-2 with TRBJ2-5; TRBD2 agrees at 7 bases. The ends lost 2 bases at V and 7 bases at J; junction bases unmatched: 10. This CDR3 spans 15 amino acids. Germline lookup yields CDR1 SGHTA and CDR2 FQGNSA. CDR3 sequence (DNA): TGTGCCAGCAGCTTATCAGCGGGATACCGGTGGACCCAGTACTTC. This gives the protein CASSLSAGYRWTQYF. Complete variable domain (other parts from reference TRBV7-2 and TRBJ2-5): GAGVSQSPSNKVTEKGKDVELRCDPISGHTALYWYRQSLGQGLEFLIYFQGNSAPDKSGLPSDRFSAERTGGSVSTLTIQRTQQEDSAVYLCASSLSAGYRWTQYFGPGTRLLVL.

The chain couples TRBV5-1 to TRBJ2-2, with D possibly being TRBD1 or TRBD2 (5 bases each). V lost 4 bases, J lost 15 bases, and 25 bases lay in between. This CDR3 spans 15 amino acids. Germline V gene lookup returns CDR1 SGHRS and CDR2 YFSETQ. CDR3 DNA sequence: TGCGCCAGCAGCCCCGAACCCTGGGACGGTGGGGCGGTGTTTTTT. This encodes CASSPEPWDGGAVFF. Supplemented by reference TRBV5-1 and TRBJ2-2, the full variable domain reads KAGVTQTPRYLIKTRGQQVTLSCSPISGHRSVSWYQQTPGQGLQFLFEYFSETQRNKGNFPGRFSGRQFSNSRSEMNVSTLELGDSALYLCASSPEPWDGGAVFFGEGSRLTVL.

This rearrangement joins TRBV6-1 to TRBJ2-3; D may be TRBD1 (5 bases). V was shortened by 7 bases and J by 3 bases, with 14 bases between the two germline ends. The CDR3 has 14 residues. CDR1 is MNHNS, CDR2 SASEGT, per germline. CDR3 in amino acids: CASNQQGATDTQYF. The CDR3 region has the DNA TGTGCCAGCAACCAACAAGGGGCAACAGATACGCAGTATTTT.

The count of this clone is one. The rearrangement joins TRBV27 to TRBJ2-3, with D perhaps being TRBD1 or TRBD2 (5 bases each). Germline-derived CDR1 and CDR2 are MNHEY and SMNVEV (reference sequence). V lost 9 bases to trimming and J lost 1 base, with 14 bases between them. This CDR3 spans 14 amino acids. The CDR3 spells CASSRRERTDTQYF. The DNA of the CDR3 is TGTGCCAGTTCCCGCAGGGAGCGCACAGATACGCAGTATTTT.

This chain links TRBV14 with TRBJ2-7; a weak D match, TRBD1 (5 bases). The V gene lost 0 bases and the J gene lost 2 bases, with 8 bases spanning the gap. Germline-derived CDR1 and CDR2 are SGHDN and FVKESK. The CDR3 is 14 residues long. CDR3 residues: CASSQDQGAYEQYF. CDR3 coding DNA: TGTGCCAGCAGCCAAGATCAAGGGGCCTACGAGCAGTACTTC.